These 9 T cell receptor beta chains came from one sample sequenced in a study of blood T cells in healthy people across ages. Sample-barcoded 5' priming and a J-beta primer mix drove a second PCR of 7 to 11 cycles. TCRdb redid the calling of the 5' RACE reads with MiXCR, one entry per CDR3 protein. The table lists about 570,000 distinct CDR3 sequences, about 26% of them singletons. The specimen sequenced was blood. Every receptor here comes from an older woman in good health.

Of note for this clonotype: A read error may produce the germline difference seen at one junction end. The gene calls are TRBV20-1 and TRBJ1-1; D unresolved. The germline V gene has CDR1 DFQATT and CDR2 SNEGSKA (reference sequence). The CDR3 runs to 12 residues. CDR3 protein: CSARWENTEASF. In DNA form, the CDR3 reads TGCAGTGCTAGATGGGAAAACACTGAAGCTTCCTTT.

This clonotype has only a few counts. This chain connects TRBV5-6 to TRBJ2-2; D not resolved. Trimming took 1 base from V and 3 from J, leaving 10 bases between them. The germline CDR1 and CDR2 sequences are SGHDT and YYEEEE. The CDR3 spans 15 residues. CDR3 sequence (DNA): TGTGCCAGCAGCTTGAGGCGGAAGTACACCGGGGAGCTGTTTTTT. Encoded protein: CASSLRRKYTGELFF.

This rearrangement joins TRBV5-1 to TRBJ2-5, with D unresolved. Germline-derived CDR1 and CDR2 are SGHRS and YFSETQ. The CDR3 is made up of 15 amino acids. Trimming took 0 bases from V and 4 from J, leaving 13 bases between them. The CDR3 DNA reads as TGCGCCAGCAGCTTGGAGCAGCCCGAACGAGAGACCCAGTACTTC. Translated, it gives CASSLEQPERETQYF.

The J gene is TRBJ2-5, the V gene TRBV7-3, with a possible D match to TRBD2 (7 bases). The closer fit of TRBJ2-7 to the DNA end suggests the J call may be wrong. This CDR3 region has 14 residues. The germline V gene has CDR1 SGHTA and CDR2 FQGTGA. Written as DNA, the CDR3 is TGTGCCAGCAGCTACGGGGGGCCCTCCTACGAGCAGTACTTC. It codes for CASSYGGPSYEQYF.

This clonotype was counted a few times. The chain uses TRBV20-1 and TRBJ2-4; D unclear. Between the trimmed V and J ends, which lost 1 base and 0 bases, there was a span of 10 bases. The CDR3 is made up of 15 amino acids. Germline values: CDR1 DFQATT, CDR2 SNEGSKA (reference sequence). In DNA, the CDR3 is TGCAGTGCTAGAGCCAGAGACCGAGCCAAAAACATTCAGTACTTC. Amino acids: CSARARDRAKNIQYF.

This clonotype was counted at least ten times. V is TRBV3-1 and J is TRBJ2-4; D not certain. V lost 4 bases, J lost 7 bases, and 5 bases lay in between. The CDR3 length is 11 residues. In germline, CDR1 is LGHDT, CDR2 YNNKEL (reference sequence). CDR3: CASSLSNIQYF. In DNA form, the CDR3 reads TGTGCCAGCAGCCTCTCGAACATTCAGTACTTC.

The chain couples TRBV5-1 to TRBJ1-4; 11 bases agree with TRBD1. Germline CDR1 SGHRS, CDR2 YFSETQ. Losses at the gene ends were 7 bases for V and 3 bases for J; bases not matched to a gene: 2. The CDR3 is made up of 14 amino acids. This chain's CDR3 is CASGTGGPNEKLFF. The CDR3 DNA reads TGCGCCAGCGGGACAGGGGGACCTAATGAAAAACTGTTTTTT.

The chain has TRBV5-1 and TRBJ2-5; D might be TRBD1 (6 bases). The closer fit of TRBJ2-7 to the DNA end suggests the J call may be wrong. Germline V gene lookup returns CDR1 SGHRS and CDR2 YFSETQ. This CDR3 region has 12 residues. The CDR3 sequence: CASSSLGGEQYF. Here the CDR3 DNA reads TGCGCCAGCAGCTCCTTAGGGGGCGAGCAGTACTTC.

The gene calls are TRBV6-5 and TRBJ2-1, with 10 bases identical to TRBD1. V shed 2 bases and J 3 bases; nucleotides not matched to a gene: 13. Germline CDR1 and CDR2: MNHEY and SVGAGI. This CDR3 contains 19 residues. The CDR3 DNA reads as TGTGCCAGCAGTTACCCTCGTTCGGGACAGGGGTTAAGCTACAATGAGCAGTTCTTC. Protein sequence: CASSYPRSGQGLSYNEQFF.